This TCR beta chain was captured in a study of T cells after yellow fever vaccination. This clonotype has at least ten counts. The CDR3 runs to 14 residues. Germline CDR1 SGHRS, CDR2 YFSETQ. Trimming cost V 5 bases and J 4 bases, with 12 bases left between them. TCRdb called the 5' RACE reads again in MiXCR, with one record for every CDR3 protein. Of about 130,000 distinct CDR3 sequences listed, more than 6.5% are singletons. The source material was CD4+ T cells sorted from PBMCs, sampled 10 days after the yellow fever booster vaccination. This sequence joins TRBV5-1 and TRBJ2-2; a weak D match, TRBD2 (6 bases). The TCR comes from a man between 25 and 39 years old who received the YFV17D yellow fever vaccine. Here the CDR3 DNA reads TGCGCCAGCAGTTGGGACTCCATCACCGGGGAGCTGTTTTTT. Translation gives CASSWDSITGELFF.